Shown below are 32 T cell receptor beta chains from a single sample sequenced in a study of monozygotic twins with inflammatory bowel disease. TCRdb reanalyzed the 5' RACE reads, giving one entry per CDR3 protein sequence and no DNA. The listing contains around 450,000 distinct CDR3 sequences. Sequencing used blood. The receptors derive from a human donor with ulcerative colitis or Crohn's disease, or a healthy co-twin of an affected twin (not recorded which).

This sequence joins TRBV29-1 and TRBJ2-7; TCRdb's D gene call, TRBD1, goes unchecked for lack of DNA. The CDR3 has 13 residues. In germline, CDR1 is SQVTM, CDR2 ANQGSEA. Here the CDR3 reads CSVEEDRSGEQYF.

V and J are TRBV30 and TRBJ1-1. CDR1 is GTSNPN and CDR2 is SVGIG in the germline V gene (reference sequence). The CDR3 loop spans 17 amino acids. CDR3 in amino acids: CAWSAHTGGTMNTEAFF.

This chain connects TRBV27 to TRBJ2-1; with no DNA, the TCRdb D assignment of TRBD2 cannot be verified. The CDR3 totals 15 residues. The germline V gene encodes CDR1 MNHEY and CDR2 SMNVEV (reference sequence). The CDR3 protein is CASRLTSGRVNEQFF.

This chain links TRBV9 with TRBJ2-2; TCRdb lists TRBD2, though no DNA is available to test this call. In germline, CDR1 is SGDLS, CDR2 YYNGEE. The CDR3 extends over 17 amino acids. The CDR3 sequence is CASSVGGGYANTGELFF.

The CDR3 reads CASSPAGGGNEKLFF. The chain employs TRBV7-8 and TRBJ1-4; absent DNA, TCRdb's TRBD1 call cannot be checked. From germline, CDR1 is SGHVS and CDR2 FQNEAQ. CDR3 length: 15 amino acids.

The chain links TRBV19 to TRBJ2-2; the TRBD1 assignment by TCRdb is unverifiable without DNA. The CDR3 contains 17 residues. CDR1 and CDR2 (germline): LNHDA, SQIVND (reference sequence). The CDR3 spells CASSTRAGPANTGELFF.

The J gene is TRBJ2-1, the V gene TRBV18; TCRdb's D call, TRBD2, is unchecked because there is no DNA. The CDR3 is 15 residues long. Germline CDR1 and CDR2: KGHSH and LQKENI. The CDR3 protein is CASSPQGLAPNEQFF.

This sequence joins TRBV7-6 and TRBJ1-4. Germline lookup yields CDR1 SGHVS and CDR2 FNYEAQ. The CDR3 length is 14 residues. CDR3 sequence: CASSLGPLHEKLFF. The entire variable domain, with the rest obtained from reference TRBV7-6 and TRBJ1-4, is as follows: GAGVSQSPRYKVTKRGQDVALRCDPISGHVSLYWYRQALGQGPEFLTYFNYEAQQDKSGLPNDRFSAERPEGSISTLTIQRTEQRDSAMYRCASSLGPLHEKLFFGSGTQLSVL.

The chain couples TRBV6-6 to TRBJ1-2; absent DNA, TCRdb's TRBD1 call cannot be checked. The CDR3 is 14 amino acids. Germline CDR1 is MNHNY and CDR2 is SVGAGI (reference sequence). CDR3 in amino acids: CASRGDRGGYGYTF.

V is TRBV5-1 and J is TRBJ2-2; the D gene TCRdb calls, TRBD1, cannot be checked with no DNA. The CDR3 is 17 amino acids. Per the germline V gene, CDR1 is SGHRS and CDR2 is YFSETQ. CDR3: CASSLSPGGKETGELFF.

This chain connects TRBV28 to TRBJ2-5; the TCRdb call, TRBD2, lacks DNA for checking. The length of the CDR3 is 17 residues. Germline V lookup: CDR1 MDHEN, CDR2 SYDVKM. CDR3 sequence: CASSELGTSGGGETQYF.

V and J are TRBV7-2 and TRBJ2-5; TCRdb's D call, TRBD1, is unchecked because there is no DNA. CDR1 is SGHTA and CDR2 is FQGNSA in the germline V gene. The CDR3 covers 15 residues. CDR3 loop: CASSLASGQGETQYF.

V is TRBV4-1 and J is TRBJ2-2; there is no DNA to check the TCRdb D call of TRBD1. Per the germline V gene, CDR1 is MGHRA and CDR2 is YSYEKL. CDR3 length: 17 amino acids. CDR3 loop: CASSADSRGRRTGELFF.

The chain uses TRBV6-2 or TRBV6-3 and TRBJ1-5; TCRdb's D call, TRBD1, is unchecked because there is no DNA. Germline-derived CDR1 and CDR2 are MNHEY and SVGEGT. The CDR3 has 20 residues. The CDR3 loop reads CASSYSRDTMIRISNQPQHF.

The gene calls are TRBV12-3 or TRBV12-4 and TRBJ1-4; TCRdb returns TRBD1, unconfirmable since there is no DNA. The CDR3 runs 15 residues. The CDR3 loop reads CASRRDSIGNEKLFF.

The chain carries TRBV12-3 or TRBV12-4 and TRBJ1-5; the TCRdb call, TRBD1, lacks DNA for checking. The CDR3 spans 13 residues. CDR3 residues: CASSAGPYQPQHF.

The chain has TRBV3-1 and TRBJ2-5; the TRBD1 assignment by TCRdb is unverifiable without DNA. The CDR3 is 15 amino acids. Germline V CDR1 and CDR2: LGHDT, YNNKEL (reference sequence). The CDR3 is CASSQEMGQEETQYF.

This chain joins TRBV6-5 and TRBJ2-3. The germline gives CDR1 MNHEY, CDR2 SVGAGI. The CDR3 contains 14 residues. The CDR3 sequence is CASSWLKPTDTQYF.

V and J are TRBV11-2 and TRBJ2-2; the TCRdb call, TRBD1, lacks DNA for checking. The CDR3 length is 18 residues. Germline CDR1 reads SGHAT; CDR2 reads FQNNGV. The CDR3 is CASSFLPGQGRNTGELFF.

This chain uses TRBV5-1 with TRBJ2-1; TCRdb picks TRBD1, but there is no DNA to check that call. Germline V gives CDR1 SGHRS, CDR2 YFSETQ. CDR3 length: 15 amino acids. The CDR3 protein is CASSSIGTGYNEQFF.

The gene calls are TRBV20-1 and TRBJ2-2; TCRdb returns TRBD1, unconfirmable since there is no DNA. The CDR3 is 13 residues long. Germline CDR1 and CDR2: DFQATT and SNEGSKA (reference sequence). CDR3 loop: CSAILGNTGELFF.

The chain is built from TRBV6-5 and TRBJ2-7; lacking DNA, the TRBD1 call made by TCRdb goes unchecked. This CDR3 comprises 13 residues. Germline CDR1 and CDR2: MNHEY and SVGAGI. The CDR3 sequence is CASRPGVSYEQYF.

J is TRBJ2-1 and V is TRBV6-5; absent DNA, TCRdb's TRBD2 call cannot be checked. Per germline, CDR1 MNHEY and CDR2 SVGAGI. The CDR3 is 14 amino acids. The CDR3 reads CASSYSEGSGEQFF.

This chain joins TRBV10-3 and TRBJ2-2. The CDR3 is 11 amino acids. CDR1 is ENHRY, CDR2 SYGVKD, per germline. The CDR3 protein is CAISSSGELFF.

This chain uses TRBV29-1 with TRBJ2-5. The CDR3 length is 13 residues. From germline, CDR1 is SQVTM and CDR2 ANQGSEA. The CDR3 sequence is CSVVFVLHETQYF.

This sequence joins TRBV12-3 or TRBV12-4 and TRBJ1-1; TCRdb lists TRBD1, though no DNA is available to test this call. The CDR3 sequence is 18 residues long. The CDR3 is CASSLDDPFQGMNTEAFF.

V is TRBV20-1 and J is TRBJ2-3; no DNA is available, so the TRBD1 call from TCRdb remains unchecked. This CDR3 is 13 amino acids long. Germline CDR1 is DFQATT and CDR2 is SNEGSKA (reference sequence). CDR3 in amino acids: CSARDNRANTQYF.

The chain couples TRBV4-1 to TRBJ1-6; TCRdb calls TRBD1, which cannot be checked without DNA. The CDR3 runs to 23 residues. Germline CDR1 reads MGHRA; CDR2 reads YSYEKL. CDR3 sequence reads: CASSQDISLRGQGVEGYNSPLHF.

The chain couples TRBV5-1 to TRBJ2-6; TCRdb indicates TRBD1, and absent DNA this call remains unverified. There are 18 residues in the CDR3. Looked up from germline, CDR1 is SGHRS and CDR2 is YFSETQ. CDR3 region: CASSLTAGASSGANVLTF.

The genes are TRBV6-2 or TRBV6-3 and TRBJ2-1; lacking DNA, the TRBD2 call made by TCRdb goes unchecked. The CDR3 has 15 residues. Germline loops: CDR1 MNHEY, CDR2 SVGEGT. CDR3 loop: CASRQSAGGVNEQFF.

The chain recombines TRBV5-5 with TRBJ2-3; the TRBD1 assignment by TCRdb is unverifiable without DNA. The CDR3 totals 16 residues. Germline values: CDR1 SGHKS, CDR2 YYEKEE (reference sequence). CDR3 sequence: CASSWGARQAADTQYF.

CDR3 sequence reads: CASSPGTGGPDGYTF. The gene calls are TRBV12-5 and TRBJ1-2; TCRdb names TRBD1, which stays unverified in the absence of DNA. CDR3 size: 15 residues. Germline CDR1 LGHNT, CDR2 FRNRAP.